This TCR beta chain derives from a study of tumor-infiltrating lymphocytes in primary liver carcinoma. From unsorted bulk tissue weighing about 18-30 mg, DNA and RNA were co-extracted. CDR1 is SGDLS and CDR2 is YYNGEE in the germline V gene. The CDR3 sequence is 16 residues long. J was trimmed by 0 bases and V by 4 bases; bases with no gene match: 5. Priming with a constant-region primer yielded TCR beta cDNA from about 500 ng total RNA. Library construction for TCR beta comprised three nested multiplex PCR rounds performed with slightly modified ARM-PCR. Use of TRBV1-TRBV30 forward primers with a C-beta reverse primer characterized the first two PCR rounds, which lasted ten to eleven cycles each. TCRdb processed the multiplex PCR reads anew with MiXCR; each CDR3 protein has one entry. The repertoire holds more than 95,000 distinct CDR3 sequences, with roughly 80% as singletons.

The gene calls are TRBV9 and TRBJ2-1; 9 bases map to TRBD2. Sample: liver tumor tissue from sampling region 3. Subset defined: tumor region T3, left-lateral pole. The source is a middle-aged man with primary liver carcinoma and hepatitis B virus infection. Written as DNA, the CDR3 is TGTGCCAGCAGCCTATATAGCGGGAGCTCCTACAATGAGCAGTTCTTC. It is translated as CASSLYSGSSYNEQFF. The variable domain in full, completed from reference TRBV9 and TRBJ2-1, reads DSGVTQTPKHLITATGQRVTLRCSPRSGDLSVYWYQQSLDQGLQFLIQYYNGEERAKGNILERFSAQQFPDLHSELNLSSLELGDSALYFCASSLYSGSSYNEQFFGPGTRLTVL.